This T cell receptor beta chain was recorded in a study of OX40 agonist ivuxolimab in advanced cancers. Study background: Every patient in dose escalation had hepatocellular carcinoma, melanoma, renal cell or head and neck cancer. Study findings and constraints: Both CD4+ and CD8+ T cell populations in blood had undergone clonal expansion by week 6 at 0.1 to 3.0 mg/kg. Partial responders treated at 0.1-3.0 mg/kg exhibited clonal expansion among the lowest measured.

Sequenced by immunoSEQ multiplex PCR; TCRdb stores in-frame clones only, minus some. This table has under 20,000 clones, about nine tenths appearing once. For this clone: What it binds is not known.

CDR1 and CDR2 from the germline V gene are SGHNT and YYREEE (reference sequence). The CDR3 length is 15 residues. V was cut by 1 base and J by 1 base, with 10 bases left in between. Specimen: CD4+ or CD8+ T cells sorted from blood, collected in a trial of the OX40 agonist ivuxolimab. The chain recombines TRBV5-4 with TRBJ2-3; the D gene is possibly TRBD1 (6 bases). The receptor was derived from an adult with an advanced solid tumor such as melanoma, head and neck, liver or kidney cancer. The CDR3 sequence: CASSLRSGGTDTQYF. The CDR3 DNA sequence: TGTGCCAGCAGCTTGAGGTCAGGGGGCACAGATACGCAGTATTTT.